The next 13 T cell receptor beta chains were all read from a single sample in a study of T cell responses to AZD1222 COVID-19 vaccine. The assay was immunoSEQ multiplex PCR, and TCRdb's table has in-frame clones only and misses some. The sample carries roughly 120,000 clones, 70% to 90% recorded once. The sample in question was peripheral blood, obtained on day 0 of AZD1222 vaccination. These receptors came from an adult in good health.

The J gene is TRBJ1-2, the V gene TRBV18; D might be TRBD1 (6 bases). Per the germline V gene, CDR1 is KGHSH and CDR2 is LQKENI. Trimming shortened V by 3 bases and J by 8 bases, and 19 bases separated the two germline ends. This CDR3 is 15 amino acids long. CDR3: CASSPNLQGSGGYTF. CDR3 bases: TGTGCCAGCTCACCTAACCTTCAGGGGTCTGGAGGCTACACCTTC.

CDR3 nucleotides: TGTGCCAGCAGCTTACAAGCAGGTGGAAATTCACCCCTCCACTTT. Translating it yields CASSLQAGGNSPLHF. The chain uses TRBV7-2 and TRBJ1-6; D is undetermined. The V gene's germline CDR1 is SGHTA and CDR2 FQGNSA. Trimming took 2 bases from V and 7 from J, leaving 12 bases between them. CDR3 size: 15 residues.

This rearrangement joins TRBV7-9 to TRBJ2-5; no clear D. The germline CDR1 and CDR2 sequences are SEHNR and FQNEAQ (reference sequence). The CDR3 contains 15 residues. Deletions cut 2 bases from V and 2 bases from J, with 12 bases between. The CDR3 loop is CASSLIAPTQETQYF. As DNA, the CDR3 is TGTGCCAGCAGCTTAATCGCGCCCACACAAGAGACCCAGTACTTC.

The chain couples TRBV4-1 to TRBJ2-3, with 8 bases identical to TRBD2. The CDR3 is made up of 15 amino acids. Germline CDR1 reads MGHRA; CDR2 reads YSYEKL. The V and J ends lost 6 bases and 4 bases, in that order; junction bases with no gene match: 9. CDR3 loop: CASSIAGNIPDTQYF. The CDR3 DNA reads TGCGCCAGCAGTATAGCGGGGAATATTCCAGATACGCAGTATTTT.

The rearrangement links TRBV6-5 to TRBJ1-2, with D possibly matching TRBD1 (6 bases). V was trimmed by 4 bases and J by 3 bases, leaving 12 bases between them. The CDR3 consists of 14 residues. Germline CDR1 is MNHEY and CDR2 is SVGAGI. This CDR3 is CASSSTGGDYGYTF. The CDR3, as DNA: TGTGCCAGCAGTTCCACGGGGGGCGACTATGGCTACACCTTC.

The genes are TRBV25-1 and TRBJ2-7; D may be TRBD1 (6 bases). The V gene lost 5 bases and the J gene lost 4 bases, with 9 bases spanning the gap. The germline V gene has CDR1 MGHDK and CDR2 SYGVNS. CDR3 length: 12 residues. This chain's CDR3 is CASSKQGYEQYF. CDR3 DNA sequence: TGTGCCAGCAGTAAACAGGGTTACGAGCAGTACTTC.

This clone was recorded a few times. This chain joins TRBV5-6 and TRBJ1-5, with D possibly matching TRBD1 (5 bases). Germline CDR1 and CDR2: SGHDT and YYEEEE. V dropped 4 bases and J dropped 2 bases, with 19 bases sitting between them. The CDR3 is 17 amino acids. In DNA, the CDR3 is TGTGCCAGCAGCCTTAATGGGGGATACGGTCGCAATCAGCCCCAGCATTTT. Translation gives CASSLNGGYGRNQPQHF.

The J gene is TRBJ1-2, the V gene TRBV5-1; possibly TRBD1 for D (5 bases). CDR3 length equals 13 residues. Between the trimmed V and J ends, which lost 2 bases and 6 bases, there was a span of 11 bases. Germline CDR1 is SGHRS and CDR2 is YFSETQ. The CDR3 sequence is CASSFMTRDGYTF. The CDR3 DNA reads TGCGCCAGCAGCTTTATGACCAGGGATGGCTACACCTTC.

The chain has TRBV6-2 or TRBV6-3 and TRBJ2-3; TRBD2 agrees at 12 bases. The CDR3 length is 15 residues. Unmatched junction bases numbered 0, after V lost 4 bases and J lost 1 base. CDR1 is MNHEY, CDR2 SVGEGT, per germline. The CDR3: CASSWTSGGTDTQYF. CDR3 DNA: TGTGCCAGCAGTTGGACTAGCGGGGGCACAGATACGCAGTATTTT.

The rearrangement joins TRBV6-2 or TRBV6-3 to TRBJ1-4; 8 bases map to TRBD1. With 4 bases clipped from V and 11 bases from J, the junction kept 12 bases outside the gene matches. Germline V gives CDR1 MNHEY, CDR2 SVGEGT. The length of the CDR3 is 15 residues. The CDR3 nucleotides are TGTGCCAGCAGTTCGACGGGACAGGCGAAAACGAAACTGTTTTTT. Residues: CASSSTGQAKTKLFF.

V is TRBV7-9 and J is TRBJ1-1; possible D gene TRBD1, 5 bases. Germline CDR1 SEHNR, CDR2 FQNEAQ (reference sequence). This CDR3 spans 15 amino acids. Deletions cut 0 bases from V and 1 base from J, with 9 bases between. CDR3 DNA sequence: TGTGCCAGCAGCTTAGCAGACAGACAGAACACTGAAGCTTTCTTT. This encodes CASSLADRQNTEAFF.

The chain couples TRBV12-5 to TRBJ2-1; 9 bases fit TRBD2. Germline loops: CDR1 LGHNT, CDR2 FRNRAP. J gave up 2 bases and V 2 bases, and 4 bases lay outside the gene matches. This CDR3 contains 16 residues. DNA of the CDR3: TGTGCTAGTGGTTTGCGGCGCGGGGGGGCCTACAATGAGCAGTTCTTC. Protein sequence: CASGLRRGGAYNEQFF. The full variable domain, with the rest looked up from reference TRBV12-5 and TRBJ2-1, is DARVTQTPRHKVTEMGQEVTMRCQPILGHNTVFWYRQTMMQGLELLAYFRNRAPLDDSGMPKDRFSAEMPDATLATLKIQPSEPRDSAVYFCASGLRRGGAYNEQFFGPGTRLTVL.

V and J are TRBV19 and TRBJ2-3; 7 nucleotides align to TRBD1. Losses at the gene ends were 5 bases for V and 1 base for J; bases not matched to a gene: 12. This CDR3 is built from 17 residues. Germline CDR1 and CDR2: LNHDA and SQIVND (reference sequence). The CDR3 DNA is TGTGCCAGTAGTCCAAGGGACAGACCTATTGGCACAGATACGCAGTATTTT. Amino acids: CASSPRDRPIGTDTQYF.